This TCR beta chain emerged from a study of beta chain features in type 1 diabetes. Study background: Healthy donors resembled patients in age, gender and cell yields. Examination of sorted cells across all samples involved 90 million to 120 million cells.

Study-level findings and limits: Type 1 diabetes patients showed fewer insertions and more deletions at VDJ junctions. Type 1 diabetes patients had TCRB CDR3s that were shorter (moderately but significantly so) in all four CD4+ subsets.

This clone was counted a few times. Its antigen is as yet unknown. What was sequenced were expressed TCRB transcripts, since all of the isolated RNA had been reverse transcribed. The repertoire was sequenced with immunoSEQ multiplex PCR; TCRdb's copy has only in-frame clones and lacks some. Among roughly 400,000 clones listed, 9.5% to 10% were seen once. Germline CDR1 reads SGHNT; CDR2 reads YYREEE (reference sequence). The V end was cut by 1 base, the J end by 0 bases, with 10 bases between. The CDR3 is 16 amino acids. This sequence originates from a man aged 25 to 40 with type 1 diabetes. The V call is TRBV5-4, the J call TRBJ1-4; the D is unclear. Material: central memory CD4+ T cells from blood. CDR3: CASSLWSFATNEKLFF. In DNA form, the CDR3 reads TGTGCCAGCAGCTTGTGGTCCTTTGCAACTAATGAAAAACTGTTTTTT.